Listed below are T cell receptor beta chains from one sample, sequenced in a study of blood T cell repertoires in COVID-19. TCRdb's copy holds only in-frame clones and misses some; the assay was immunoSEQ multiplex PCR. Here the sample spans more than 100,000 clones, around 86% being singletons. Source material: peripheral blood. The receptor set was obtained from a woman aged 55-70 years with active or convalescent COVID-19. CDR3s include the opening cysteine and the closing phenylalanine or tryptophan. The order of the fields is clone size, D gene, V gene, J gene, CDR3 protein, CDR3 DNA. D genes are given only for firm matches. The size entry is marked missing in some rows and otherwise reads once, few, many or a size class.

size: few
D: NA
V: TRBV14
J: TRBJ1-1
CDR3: CASSRTPGKNTEAFF
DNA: TGTGCCAGCAGCCGGACACCGGGCAAAAACACTGAAGCTTTCTTT

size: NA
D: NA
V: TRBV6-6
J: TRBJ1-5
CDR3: CASSLQGSQPQHF
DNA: TGTGCCAGCAGTTTACAGGGTTCCCAGCCCCAGCATTTT

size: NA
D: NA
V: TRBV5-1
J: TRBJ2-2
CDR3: CASSTRTANTGELFF
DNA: TGCGCCAGCAGCACCAGGACAGCGAACACCGGGGAGCTGTTTTTT

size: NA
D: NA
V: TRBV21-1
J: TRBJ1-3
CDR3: CASSKVGGEGGNTIYF
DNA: TGTGCCAGCAGCAAAGTCGGGGGGGAAGGCGGAAACACCATATATTTT

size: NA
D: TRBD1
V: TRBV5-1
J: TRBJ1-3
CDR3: CATSTGGSGNTIYF
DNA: TGCGCCACCTCGACAGGGGGTTCTGGAAACACCATATATTTT

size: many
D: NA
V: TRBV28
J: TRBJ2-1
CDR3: CASSSRDNEQFF
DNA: TGTGCCAGCAGTTCGCGCGACAATGAGCAGTTCTTC

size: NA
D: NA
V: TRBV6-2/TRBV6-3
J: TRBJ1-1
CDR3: CASSSGFVAFF
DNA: TGTGCCAGCAGCTCAGGGTTCGTAGCTTTCTTT

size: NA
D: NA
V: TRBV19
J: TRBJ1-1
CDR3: CASSAAARKTEAFF
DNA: TGTGCCAGTAGTGCCGCGGCCCGGAAGACTGAAGCTTTCTTT

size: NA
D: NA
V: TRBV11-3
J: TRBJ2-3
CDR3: CASSTGIGTDTQYF
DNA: TGTGCCAGCAGCACAGGGATCGGAACAGATACGCAGTATTTT

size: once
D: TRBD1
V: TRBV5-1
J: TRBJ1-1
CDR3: CASSSWTGGENTEAFF
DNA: TGCGCCAGCAGCAGTTGGACAGGGGGCGAGAACACTGAAGCTTTCTTT

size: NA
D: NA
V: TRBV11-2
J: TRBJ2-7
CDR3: CASSPRVAVSYEQYF
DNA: TGTGCCAGCAGCCCTCGCGTAGCGGTATCCTACGAGCAGTACTTC

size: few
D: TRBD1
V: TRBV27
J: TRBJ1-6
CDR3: CASSWNRGNSPLHF
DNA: TGTGCCAGCAGTTGGAACAGGGGAAATTCACCCCTCCACTTT

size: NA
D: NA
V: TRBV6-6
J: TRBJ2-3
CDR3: CASSSGFTDTQYF
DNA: TGTGCCAGCAGTTCGGGATTTACAGATACGCAGTATTTT

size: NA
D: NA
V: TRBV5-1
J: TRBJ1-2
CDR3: CASSLALGEFGYTF
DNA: TGCGCCAGCAGCTTGGCCCTCGGGGAATTTGGCTACACCTTC

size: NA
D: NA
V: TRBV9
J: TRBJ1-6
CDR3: CASSGTAYNSPLHF
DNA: TGTGCCAGCAGCGGGACAGCTTATAATTCACCCCTCCACTTT

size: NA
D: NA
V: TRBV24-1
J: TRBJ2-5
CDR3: CATSHDWEETQYF
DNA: TGTGCCACCAGTCACGACTGGGAGGAGACCCAGTACTTC

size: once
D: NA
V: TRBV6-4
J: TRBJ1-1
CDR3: CASRDGGMNTEAFF
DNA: TGTGCCAGCAGAGATGGCGGAATGAACACTGAAGCTTTCTTT

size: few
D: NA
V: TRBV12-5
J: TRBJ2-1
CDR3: CASGLVGGADRFPDEQFF
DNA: TGTGCTAGTGGTTTGGTCGGTGGGGCGGACCGCTTCCCCGATGAGCAGTTCTTC

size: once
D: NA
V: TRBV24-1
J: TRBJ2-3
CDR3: CATSLGSGDTQYF
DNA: TGTGCCACCAGTCTCGGTTCTGGAGATACGCAGTATTTT

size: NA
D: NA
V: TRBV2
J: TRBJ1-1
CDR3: CASVQGFEAFF
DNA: TGTGCCAGCGTACAGGGATTTGAAGCTTTCTTT

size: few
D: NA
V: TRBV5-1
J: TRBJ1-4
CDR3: CASRSGFVNEKLFF
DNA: TGCGCCAGCAGGTCAGGGTTTGTTAATGAAAAACTGTTTTTT

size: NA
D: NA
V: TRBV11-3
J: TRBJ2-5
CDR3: CASSPSRGETQYF
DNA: TGTGCCAGCAGCCCCAGCAGAGGGGAGACCCAGTACTTC

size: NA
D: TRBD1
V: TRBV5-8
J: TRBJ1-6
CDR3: CASSFSLQGAGSPLHF
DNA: TGTGCCAGCAGCTTTTCACTCCAGGGGGCGGGTTCACCCCTCCACTTT

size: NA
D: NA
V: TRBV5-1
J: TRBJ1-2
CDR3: CASSLAFGDTYGYTF
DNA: TGCGCCAGCAGCTTGGCCTTCGGGGATACCTATGGCTACACCTTC

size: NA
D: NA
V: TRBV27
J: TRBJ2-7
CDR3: CASSLLRGYEQYF
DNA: TGTGCCAGCAGTTTATTAAGGGGATACGAGCAGTACTTC

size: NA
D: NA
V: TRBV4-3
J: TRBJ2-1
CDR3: CASSQDGGYNEQFF
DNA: TGCGCCAGCAGCCAAGACGGGGGATACAATGAGCAGTTCTTC

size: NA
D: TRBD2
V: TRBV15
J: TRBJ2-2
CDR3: CATSRERGGVGELFF
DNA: TGTGCCACCAGCAGAGAACGGGGGGGCGTCGGGGAGCTGTTTTTT

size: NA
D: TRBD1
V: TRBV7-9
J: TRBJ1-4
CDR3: CASSLEGQAQEKLFF
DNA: TGTGCCAGCAGCTTAGAGGGACAGGCCCAAGAAAAACTGTTTTTT

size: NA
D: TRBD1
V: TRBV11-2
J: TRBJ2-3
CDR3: CASSSWTGLTDTQYF
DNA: TGTGCCAGCAGCTCATGGACAGGCCTCACAGATACGCAGTATTTT

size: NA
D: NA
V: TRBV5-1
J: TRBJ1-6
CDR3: CASSLDREGSPLHF
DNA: TGCGCCAGCAGCTTGGACAGGGAAGGCTCACCCCTCCACTTT

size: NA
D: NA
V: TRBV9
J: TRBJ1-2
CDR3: CASSPLGDWYGYTF
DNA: TGTGCCAGCAGCCCTTTGGGGGACTGGTATGGCTACACCTTC

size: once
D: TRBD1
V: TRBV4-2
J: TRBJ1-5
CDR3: CASSLGQANQPQHF
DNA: TGTGCCAGCAGCCTGGGACAGGCCAATCAGCCCCAGCATTTT

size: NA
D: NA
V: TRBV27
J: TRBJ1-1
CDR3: CASSRFLQGNTEAFF
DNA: TGTGCCAGCAGTCGGTTCCTACAGGGGAACACTGAAGCTTTCTTT

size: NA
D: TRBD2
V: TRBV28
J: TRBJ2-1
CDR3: CASRGGGLAEGEQFF
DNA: TGTGCCAGCAGGGGGGGAGGACTAGCAGAAGGTGAGCAGTTCTTC

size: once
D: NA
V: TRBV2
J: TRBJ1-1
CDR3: CASSEEQYTEAFF
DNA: TGTGCCAGCAGTGAAGAACAATATACTGAAGCTTTCTTT

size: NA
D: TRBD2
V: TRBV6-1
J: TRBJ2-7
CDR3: CASSELGTTYEQYF
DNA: TGTGCCAGCAGTGAATTGGGGACTACCTACGAGCAGTACTTC

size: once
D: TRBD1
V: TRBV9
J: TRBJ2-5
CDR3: CASSPETGRETQYF
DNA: TGTGCCAGCAGCCCTGAGACAGGGAGAGAGACCCAGTACTTC

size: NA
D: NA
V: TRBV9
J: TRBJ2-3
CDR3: CASSVDTPFTDTQYF
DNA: TGTGCCAGCAGCGTAGACACCCCTTTCACAGATACGCAGTATTTT

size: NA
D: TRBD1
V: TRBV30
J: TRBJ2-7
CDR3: CAWSVGQGALEQYF
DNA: TGTGCCTGGAGTGTAGGTCAGGGGGCACTTGAGCAGTACTTC

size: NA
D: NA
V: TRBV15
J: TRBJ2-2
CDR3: CATSRDRGTGELFF
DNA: TGTGCCACCAGCAGAGATAGGGGAACCGGGGAGCTGTTTTTT

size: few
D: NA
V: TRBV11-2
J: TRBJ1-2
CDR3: CASSLDQLLGYTF
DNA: TGTGCCAGCAGCTTAGACCAACTACTTGGCTACACCTTC

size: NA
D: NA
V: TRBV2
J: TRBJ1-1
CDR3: CASRQQTNTEAFF
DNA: TGTGCCAGCAGACAACAGACGAACACTGAAGCTTTCTTT

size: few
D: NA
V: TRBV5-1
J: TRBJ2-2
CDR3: CASSSETGTGELFF
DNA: TGCGCCAGCAGCTCGGAGACAGGAACCGGGGAGCTGTTTTTT

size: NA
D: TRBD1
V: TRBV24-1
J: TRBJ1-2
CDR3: CATEDRDSYGYTF
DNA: TGTGCCACCGAAGACAGGGACTCCTATGGCTACACCTTC